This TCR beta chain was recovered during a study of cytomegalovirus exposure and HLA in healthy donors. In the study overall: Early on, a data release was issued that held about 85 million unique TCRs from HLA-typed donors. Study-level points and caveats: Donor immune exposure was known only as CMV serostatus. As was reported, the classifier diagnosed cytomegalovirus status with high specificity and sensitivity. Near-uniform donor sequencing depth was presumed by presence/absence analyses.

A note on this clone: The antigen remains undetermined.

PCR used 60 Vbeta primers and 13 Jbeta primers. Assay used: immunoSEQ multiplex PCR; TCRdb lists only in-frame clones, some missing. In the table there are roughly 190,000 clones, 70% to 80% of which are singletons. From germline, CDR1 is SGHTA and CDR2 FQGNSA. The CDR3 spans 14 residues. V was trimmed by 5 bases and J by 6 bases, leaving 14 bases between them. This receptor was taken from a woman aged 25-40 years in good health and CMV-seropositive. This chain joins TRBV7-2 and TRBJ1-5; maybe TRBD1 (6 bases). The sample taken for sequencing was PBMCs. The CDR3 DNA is TGTGCCAGCAGCCGGGCGGGGGGCGGTCAGCCCCAGCATTTT. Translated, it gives CASSRAGGGQPQHF.